This T cell receptor (beta chain) was recorded in a study of spatial heterogeneity in lung cancer. Time point described: sample taken at primary tumor resection. Unsorted samples of tumor, nontumor lung or frozen PBMC had their whole RNA sequenced. This CDR3 spans 14 amino acids. Germline V gene data show CDR1 as GTSNPN and CDR2 as SVGIG (reference sequence). V gave up 3 bases and J gave up 9 bases; unmatched junction bases: 10. Using its own MiXCR run on the 5' RACE reads, TCRdb lists one record per CDR3 protein. The table lists approximately 12,000 distinct CDR3 sequences, more than 13% of them singletons.

This clonotype was sampled from a female donor with early-stage non-small cell lung cancer. The chain combines TRBV30 with TRBJ2-3; 9 positions match TRBD2. The material was PBMCs, obtained at surgery. The CDR3 nucleotides read TGTGCCTGGAGCGCGGGGGGGTTGAAGAGAACGCAGTATTTT. Its protein is CAWSAGGLKRTQYF.